This passage covers 28 T cell receptor beta chains from one sample sequenced in a study of identical twins. TCRdb passed the 5' RACE reads through MiXCR, listing each CDR3 protein once. The sample yields around 1.7 million distinct CDR3 sequences, around a third seen once. Sequencing was carried out using cord blood. The receptors shown here come from a newborn girl in good health.

The chain recombines TRBV16 with TRBJ2-1; 13 positions agree with TRBD2. Germline V gives CDR1 KGHSY, CDR2 FQNENV. This CDR3 contains 18 residues. V lost 1 base, J lost 5 bases, and 8 bases stayed unmatched. The CDR3 coding sequence is TGTGCCAGCAGCCAATATGGTTTGGGGACTAGCGGGAACAATGAGCAGTTCTTC. Its protein product is CASSQYGLGTSGNNEQFF.

This clonotype came up a few times. The chain carries TRBV28 and TRBJ2-3; 11 bases match TRBD2. Germline V gene lookup returns CDR1 MDHEN and CDR2 SYDVKM. The CDR3 has 15 amino acids. Trimming removed 6 bases from V and 10 bases from J; junction bases left unmatched: 12. CDR3 DNA: TGTGCCAGCAGGCCCGGGACTAGCGGACTAGGGGCGCAGTATTTT. Amino acids: CASRPGTSGLGAQYF.

This clonotype has a handful of counts. This chain connects TRBV14 to TRBJ2-1, with D perhaps given as TRBD1 or TRBD2 (5 bases each). This CDR3 has 15 residues. Looked up from germline, CDR1 is SGHDN and CDR2 is FVKESK. The germline V and J ends were trimmed by 0 bases and 6 bases, with 12 bases remaining between them. CDR3 nucleotides: TGTGCCAGCAGCCAAGAGGGCGAGGGGCGCAATGAGCAGTTCTTC. Translated: CASSQEGEGRNEQFF.

This clonotype came up a few times. The rearrangement uses TRBV9 and TRBJ2-7; the D call may be TRBD1 or TRBD2 (5 bases each). There are 15 residues in the CDR3. The V gene lost 4 bases and the J gene lost 2 bases, with 16 bases spanning the gap. CDR1 and CDR2 (germline): SGDLS, YYNGEE. The DNA for the CDR3 is TGTGCCAGCAGCCCCAGAGGGGACCGAACCTACGAGCAGTACTTC. This translates into CASSPRGDRTYEQYF.

V usage is TRBV5-4 and J usage is TRBJ1-2, with 8 bases lining up with TRBD1. The germline gives CDR1 SGHNT, CDR2 YYREEE (reference sequence). This CDR3 region has 15 residues. V lost 4 bases to trimming and J lost 3 bases; unmatched junction nucleotides: 8. The CDR3 here is CASSTTPGQDYGYTF. The CDR3 DNA follows: TGTGCCAGCAGCACAACTCCGGGACAGGACTATGGCTACACCTTC.

This clonotype was counted many times. This chain connects TRBV29-1 to TRBJ2-7; 7 nucleotides align to TRBD2. The CDR3 covers 11 residues. V was clipped by 4 bases and J by 6 bases; unmatched bases: 3. Germline V CDR1 and CDR2: SQVTM, ANQGSEA. CDR3 amino acids: CSVVSGIEQYF. The CDR3 DNA reads as TGCAGCGTTGTAAGCGGGATCGAGCAGTACTTC.

The V and J genes are TRBV25-1 and TRBJ1-5, with 7 bases aligning to TRBD1. V lost 6 bases, J lost 3 bases, and 2 bases stayed unmatched. The germline gives CDR1 MGHDK, CDR2 SYGVNS. The CDR3 has 13 residues. CDR3 loop: CASRGGPNQPQHF. Written as DNA, the CDR3 is TGTGCCAGCAGAGGGGGCCCCAATCAGCCCCAGCATTTT.

This sequence joins TRBV11-2 and TRBJ1-2; a weak D match, TRBD1 (6 bases). The V end was cut by 8 bases, the J end by 2 bases, with 6 bases between. Germline lookup yields CDR1 SGHAT and CDR2 FQNNGV. There are 11 residues in the CDR3. CDR3 DNA: TGTGCCAGCGACAGGAACTATGGCTACACCTTC. Translation gives CASDRNYGYTF.

The genes are TRBV28 and TRBJ2-5, with D maybe TRBD1 (6 bases). CDR1 and CDR2 from the germline V gene are MDHEN and SYDVKM. The germline V and J ends were trimmed by 4 bases and 4 bases, with 13 bases remaining between them. The CDR3 contains 14 residues. The DNA of the CDR3 is TGTGCCAGCAGTTCCCCCGGGACAACAGAGACCCAGTACTTC. Amino acids: CASSSPGTTETQYF.

The chain links TRBV5-1 to TRBJ2-2; D could derive from TRBD1 or TRBD2 (6 bases each). Germline V gene data show CDR1 as SGHRS and CDR2 as YFSETQ. V was trimmed by 4 bases and J by 5 bases, leaving 18 bases between them. The CDR3 sequence is 16 residues long. The CDR3, as DNA: TGCGCCAGCAGCGGACGTCCGGGGGCCTATACCGGGGAGCTGTTTTTT. It translates to CASSGRPGAYTGELFF.

As regards this clonotype: Sequence at one end of the junction differs from germline and may be a read error. V gene TRBV20-1 combines with J gene TRBJ2-1; D is perhaps TRBD1 (6 bases). Germline V gene lookup returns CDR1 DFQATT and CDR2 SNEGSKA (reference sequence). CDR3 length equals 14 residues. The CDR3 nucleotides are TGCAGTGCCGCTGTGGGGGCCTCCTACGATGAGCAGTTCTTC. This translates into CSAAVGASYDEQFF.

The chain couples TRBV5-1 to TRBJ2-7; D remains unclear. CDR1 SGHRS and CDR2 YFSETQ come from the germline V gene. The CDR3 length is 11 residues. V was cut by 7 bases and J by 6 bases, with 11 bases left in between. In DNA form, the CDR3 reads TGCGCCAGCCCCGTTGGGTGCGAGCAGTACTTC. Its protein is CASPVGCEQYF.

The chain links TRBV11-2 to TRBJ2-7; D might be TRBD2 (7 bases). The CDR3 totals 16 residues. Germline assignment: CDR1 SGHAT and CDR2 FQNNGV. V shed 1 base and J shed 2 bases, with 15 bases lying between them. CDR3: CASSLAPRGRTYEQYF. CDR3 in DNA: TGTGCCAGCAGCTTAGCCCCGCGGGGGCGCACCTACGAGCAGTACTTC.

V usage is TRBV6-5 and J usage is TRBJ2-7, with 9 bases that match TRBD1. The germline CDR1 and CDR2 sequences are MNHEY and SVGAGI. With 8 bases clipped from V and 3 bases from J, the junction kept 8 bases outside the gene matches. The CDR3 sequence is 14 residues long. The CDR3 DNA is TGTGCCAGCTCCTTCGACAGGGGGTACTACGAGCAGTACTTC. It encodes CASSFDRGYYEQYF.

This clonotype appeared a few times. This sequence joins TRBV4-1 and TRBJ2-4, with 8 positions matching TRBD2. J lost 0 bases, V lost 1 base, and 5 bases had no gene match. The CDR3 contains 17 residues. Germline V gene sequence: CDR1 MGHRA, CDR2 YSYEKL. The CDR3 here is CASSQVIAGLAKNIQYF. The CDR3 DNA sequence: TGCGCCAGCAGCCAAGTGATAGCGGGGTTAGCCAAAAACATTCAGTACTTC.

This clonotype was detected a few times. The chain is built from TRBV7-2 and TRBJ2-2; D is possibly TRBD1 (7 bases). V was pared by 2 bases and J by 5 bases, with 12 bases between. Germline CDR1 reads SGHTA; CDR2 reads FQGNSA. CDR3 length: 15 residues. The DNA for the CDR3 is TGTGCCAGCAGCTTATTCGCAGGGGGGACCGGGGAGCTGTTTTTT. It encodes CASSLFAGGTGELFF.

This clonotype has just one count. This chain links TRBV21-1 with TRBJ1-2; no DNA check was done on the table's D call, TRBD1. TRBV21-1 is flagged as a pseudogene. CDR3 length: 16 residues. CDR3 DNA sequence: TGTGCCAGCAGAAAAGAGGGGGGGACAGATGACTATGGCTACACCTTC. Its translation: CASRKEGGTDDYGYTF.

The chain combines TRBV4-1 with TRBJ2-5, with 9 bases that match TRBD2. The germline gives CDR1 MGHRA, CDR2 YSYEKL. The CDR3 is made up of 15 amino acids. V shed 0 bases, J shed 5 bases, and the junction held 4 bases outside the gene matches. The chain's CDR3 is CASSQEKRGVETQYF. CDR3 DNA: TGCGCCAGCAGCCAAGAGAAGCGGGGGGTTGAGACCCAGTACTTC.

The chain is built from TRBV12-3 or TRBV12-4 and TRBJ1-6; D unresolved. V was clipped by 7 bases and J by 0 bases, with 10 bases between them. The CDR3 loop spans 15 amino acids. The CDR3 region is CASTIGSSYNSPLHF. CDR3 nucleotide sequence: TGTGCCAGCACTATCGGGAGCTCCTATAATTCACCCCTCCACTTT.

The chain links TRBV24-1 to TRBJ1-5; TRBD1 matches at 12 bases. Germline V gene lookup returns CDR1 KGHDR and CDR2 SFDVKD. With 4 bases clipped from V and 6 bases from J, the junction kept 6 bases outside the gene matches. The CDR3 is 16 residues long. The CDR3 bases are TGTGCCACCAGTGAAGCCGGGACAGGGGGCTTTCAGCCCCAGCATTTT. Translated, it gives CATSEAGTGGFQPQHF.

This rearrangement joins TRBV7-2 to TRBJ2-5; 10 bases are a match to TRBD2. The CDR3 is 15 amino acids. CDR1 is SGHTA, CDR2 FQGNSA, per germline. V was clipped by 6 bases and J by 2 bases; unmatched bases: 6. The CDR3 nucleotides read TGTGCCAGCAGTCTAGCGGGGGTAAGGCAAGAGACCCAGTACTTC. Its translation is CASSLAGVRQETQYF.

The chain couples TRBV9 to TRBJ1-1, with D hard to call. CDR1 SGDLS and CDR2 YYNGEE come from the germline V gene. The CDR3 loop spans 18 amino acids. V was cut by 4 bases and J by 0 bases, with 22 bases left in between. CDR3 protein: CASSSKRAPSSMNTEAFF. CDR3 coding DNA: TGTGCCAGCAGCTCCAAGCGGGCGCCCTCCTCCATGAACACTGAAGCTTTCTTT. The variable domain in full, completed from reference TRBV9 and TRBJ1-1, reads DSGVTQTPKHLITATGQRVTLRCSPRSGDLSVYWYQQSLDQGLQFLIQYYNGEERAKGNILERFSAQQFPDLHSELNLSSLELGDSALYFCASSSKRAPSSMNTEAFFGQGTRLTVV.

This rearrangement joins TRBV20-1 to TRBJ2-5; D could derive from TRBD1 or TRBD2 (7 bases each). The CDR3 is 14 residues long. Per germline, CDR1 DFQATT and CDR2 SNEGSKA (reference sequence). Trimming stripped 0 bases from V and 11 bases from J, with 19 bases between. The CDR3 reads CSARDVQGGNEQYF. CDR3 in DNA: TGCAGTGCTAGAGATGTCCAGGGGGGGAATGAGCAGTACTTC.

V usage is TRBV20-1 and J usage is TRBJ2-7; 7 positions match TRBD2. The assigned J gene may be wrong: the sequence end matches TRBJ2-4 better. The length of the CDR3 is 14 residues. The germline V gene has CDR1 DFQATT and CDR2 SNEGSKA (reference sequence). The CDR3 loop reads CSARPGEGRNIQYF. Here the CDR3 DNA reads TGCAGTGCTAGACCCGGGGAGGGGCGAAACATTCAGTACTTC.

The chain combines TRBV27 with TRBJ2-3, with 13 positions matching TRBD2. This CDR3 spans 17 amino acids. Unmatched junction bases numbered 2, after V lost 2 bases and J lost 0 bases. CDR1 is MNHEY, CDR2 SMNVEV, per germline (reference sequence). The CDR3: CASSLTTSGGSTDTQYF. The CDR3 nucleotides are TGTGCCAGCAGTTTAACGACTAGCGGGGGGAGCACAGATACGCAGTATTTT.

This clonotype was detected only a few times. The rearrangement links TRBV7-9 to TRBJ1-1; no reliable D call. The CDR3 sequence is 13 residues long. Per the germline V gene, CDR1 is SEHNR and CDR2 is FQNEAQ (reference sequence). Between the trimmed V and J ends, which lost 2 bases and 8 bases, there was a span of 12 bases. CDR3 DNA sequence: TGTGCCAGCAGCTTACTATCGCTCGCCGAAGCTTTCTTT. This encodes CASSLLSLAEAFF.

The V call is TRBV5-1, the J call TRBJ2-1; D may be TRBD2 (7 bases). V lost 5 bases, J lost 2 bases, and 14 bases lay in between. The V gene's germline CDR1 is SGHRS and CDR2 YFSETQ. The CDR3 is 15 amino acids. The CDR3 region has the DNA TGCGCCAGCAGGGTTGGGGGGGCACCCTACAATGAGCAGTTCTTC. Translated: CASRVGGAPYNEQFF.

This chain joins TRBV2 and TRBJ1-5; D may be TRBD1 (5 bases). Per the germline V gene, CDR1 is SNHLY and CDR2 is FYNNEI. The CDR3 has 11 amino acids. The V gene lost 8 bases and the J gene lost 5 bases, with 7 bases spanning the gap. The CDR3: CASRGDQPQHF. CDR3 DNA sequence: TGTGCCAGCCGGGGGGATCAGCCCCAGCATTTT.